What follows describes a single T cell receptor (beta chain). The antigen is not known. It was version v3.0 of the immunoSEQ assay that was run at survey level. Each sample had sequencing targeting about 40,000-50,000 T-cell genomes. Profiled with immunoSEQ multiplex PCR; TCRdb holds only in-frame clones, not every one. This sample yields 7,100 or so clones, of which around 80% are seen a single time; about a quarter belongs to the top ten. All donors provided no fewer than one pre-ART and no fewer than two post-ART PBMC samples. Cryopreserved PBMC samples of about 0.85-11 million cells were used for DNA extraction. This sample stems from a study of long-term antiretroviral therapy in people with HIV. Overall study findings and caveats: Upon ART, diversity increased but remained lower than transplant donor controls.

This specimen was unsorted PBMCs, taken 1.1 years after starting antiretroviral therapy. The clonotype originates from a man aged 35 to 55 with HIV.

The CDR3 DNA follows: TGTGCCAGCAGCCCGAACCCTAGCGGGGGCCACGAGCAGTACTTC. Its protein is CASSPNPSGGHEQYF. This chain uses TRBV7-6 with TRBJ2-7; 10 nucleotides match TRBD2. The junction had 9 bases not matched to a gene; V was cut back by 5 bases and J by 5 bases. CDR3 length: 15 amino acids. Germline values: CDR1 SGHVS, CDR2 FNYEAQ.